Included here is one TCR beta chain sequence, with context. This same CDR3 is encoded by further DNA sequences in the sample. The data were obtained in a study of shared clonotypes between healthy human individuals. The assay was immunoSEQ multiplex PCR, and TCRdb's table has in-frame clones only and misses some. The table records about 1,500,000 clones, roughly 95% of them present only once. Each donor was a Caucasian adult residing in Nashville, Tennessee. With 6 bases clipped from V and 3 bases from J, the junction kept 4 bases outside the gene matches. From germline, CDR1 is KGHSH and CDR2 LQKENI. The CDR3 runs to 14 residues.

The specimen sequenced was naive CD4+ T cells sorted from blood. Subset reported: CD45RA+ positively selected. This receptor was obtained from a man aged 30 to 45 in good health. The rearrangement links TRBV18 to TRBJ2-1; TRBD2 matches 8 bases. The CDR3 here is CASSLAGRYNEQFF. The CDR3 coding sequence is TGTGCCAGCTCCTTAGCGGGGCGCTACAATGAGCAGTTCTTC.